Detailed here is one T cell receptor (beta chain). The sample originates from a study of blood T cell repertoires in COVID-19. Here immunoSEQ multiplex PCR was the method, and the copy in TCRdb shows in-frame clones only, minus some. The sample yields around 250,000 clones, 80% to 90% seen once. V was clipped by 0 bases and J by 3 bases, with 15 bases between them. There are 16 residues in the CDR3. Germline-derived CDR1 and CDR2 are SGHRS and YFSETQ. The sequenced sample consisted of PBMCs or T cells enriched from blood (not recorded which). This clonotype was obtained from a woman aged 50 to 60 who had recovered from COVID-19. This chain joins TRBV5-1 and TRBJ1-2, with a possible D match to TRBD1 (5 bases). CDR3 sequence (DNA): TGCGCCAGCAGCTTGGGAAGACAGAGTACCGACTATGGCTACACCTTC. Translating it yields CASSLGRQSTDYGYTF.